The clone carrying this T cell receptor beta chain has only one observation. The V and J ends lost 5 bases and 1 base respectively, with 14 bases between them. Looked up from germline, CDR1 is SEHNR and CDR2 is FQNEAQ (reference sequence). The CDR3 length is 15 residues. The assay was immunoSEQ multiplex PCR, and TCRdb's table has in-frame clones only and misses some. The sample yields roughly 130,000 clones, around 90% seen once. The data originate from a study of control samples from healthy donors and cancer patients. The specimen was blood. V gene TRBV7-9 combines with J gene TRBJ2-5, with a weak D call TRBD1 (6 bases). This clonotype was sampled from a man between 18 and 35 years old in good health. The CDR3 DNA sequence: TGTGCCAGCAGCGAAACAGGGTACTTCCAAGAGACCCAGTACTTC. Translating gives CASSETGYFQETQYF.